This T cell receptor (beta chain) was retrieved from a study of T cell responses to AZD1222 COVID-19 vaccine. Findings and limits, study-wide: Clonal diversity may have been underestimated, and the donors were mostly white British, with more females than males. Vaccine-associated CD4 TCRs spanned spike, dominant at 160-218 and 743-854.

As concerns this clone: Its matching antigen is unknown.

Method: immunoSEQ multiplex PCR; TCRdb's copy keeps in-frame clones and lacks some. Counted here are some 170,000 clones, approximately 90% occurring once; the ten biggest clones make up less than 4.5%. Germline lookup yields CDR1 SGHAT and CDR2 FQNNGV. The CDR3 contains 13 residues. Trimming took off 7 bases at V and 5 bases at J, with 14 bases between the two ends. The TCR sequence derives from an adult in good health. The material was peripheral blood, obtained on day 0 of MenACWY control vaccination. The rearrangement links TRBV11-2 to TRBJ2-5; no clear D gene. CDR3 sequence reads: CASTLHLQETQYF. The CDR3 coding sequence is TGTGCCAGCACCCTTCACCTGCAGGAGACCCAGTACTTC. Using reference TRBV11-2 and TRBJ2-5 for the parts outside the CDR3, the full variable domain is EAGVAQSPRYKIIEKRQSVAFWCNPISGHATLYWYQQILGQGPKLLIQFQNNGVVDDSQLPKDRFSAERLKGVDSTLKIQPAKLEDSAVYLCASTLHLQETQYFGPGTRLLVL.